The rows below give T cell receptor beta chains drawn from one sample of a study of shared clonotypes between healthy human individuals. Here immunoSEQ multiplex PCR was the method, and the copy in TCRdb shows in-frame clones only, minus some. The data hold roughly 1.5 million clones, with under 99% observed a single time. The sequenced material came from naive CD4+ T cells sorted from blood. All receptors come from a man aged 30 to 45 in good health. Both conserved end residues are part of each CDR3. The D gene is left open where the match is weak. Clone size is stated in some rows and not others, as once, few, many or a class when expanded.

clone_size: .
v_call: TRBV6-5
d_call: TRBD1
j_call: TRBJ1-5
cdr3_aa: CASSYPSTGAGQPQHF
cdr3_nt: TGTGCCAGCAGTTACCCCTCTACAGGGGCCGGACAGCCCCAGCATTTT

clone_size: .
v_call: TRBV6-5
d_call: .
j_call: TRBJ1-1
cdr3_aa: CASSYAGPTVEAFF
cdr3_nt: TGTGCCAGCAGTTACGCGGGACCCACGGTTGAAGCTTTCTTT

clone_size: .
v_call: TRBV28
d_call: TRBD1
j_call: TRBJ2-1
cdr3_aa: CASETGVNEQFF
cdr3_nt: TGTGCCAGTGAGACAGGGGTCAATGAGCAGTTCTTC

clone_size: .
v_call: TRBV6-1
d_call: .
j_call: TRBJ1-2
cdr3_aa: CASSGSGDYGYTF
cdr3_nt: TGTGCCAGCAGTGGGTCAGGGGACTATGGCTACACCTTC

clone_size: .
v_call: TRBV6-1
d_call: .
j_call: TRBJ2-7
cdr3_aa: CASSVGQTYEQYF
cdr3_nt: TGTGCCAGCAGTGTAGGGCAGACCTACGAGCAGTACTTC

clone_size: once
v_call: TRBV5-1
d_call: .
j_call: TRBJ2-1
cdr3_aa: CASTQTPYNEQFF
cdr3_nt: TGCGCCAGCACCCAGACTCCTTACAATGAGCAGTTCTTC

clone_size: .
v_call: TRBV18
d_call: TRBD1
j_call: TRBJ2-7
cdr3_aa: CASSPPGRQGAYEQYF
cdr3_nt: TGTGCCAGCTCACCACCAGGCCGACAGGGTGCGTACGAGCAGTACTTC

clone_size: .
v_call: TRBV25-1
d_call: .
j_call: TRBJ2-7
cdr3_aa: CASRGGLAEQYF
cdr3_nt: TGTGCCAGCAGAGGGGGGTTGGCCGAGCAGTACTTC

clone_size: .
v_call: TRBV25-1
d_call: .
j_call: TRBJ2-7
cdr3_aa: CASSIFGRTYEQYF
cdr3_nt: TGTGCCAGCAGTATTTTCGGCAGGACCTACGAGCAGTACTTC

clone_size: .
v_call: TRBV5-1
d_call: .
j_call: TRBJ1-1
cdr3_aa: CASSFGLMNTEAFF
cdr3_nt: TGCGCCAGCAGCTTCGGACTCATGAACACTGAAGCTTTCTTT

clone_size: .
v_call: TRBV21-1
d_call: .
j_call: TRBJ2-3
cdr3_aa: CASSNTGGQGSDTQYF
cdr3_nt: TGTGCCAGCAGTAACACAGGGGGACAGGGATCAGATACGCAGTATTTT

clone_size: .
v_call: TRBV7-2
d_call: .
j_call: TRBJ2-1
cdr3_aa: CASRPISHNEQFF
cdr3_nt: TGTGCCAGCAGACCAATTAGCCACAATGAGCAGTTCTTC

clone_size: .
v_call: TRBV5-1
d_call: TRBD1
j_call: TRBJ2-7
cdr3_aa: CASSFETGVREQYF
cdr3_nt: TGCGCCAGCAGCTTTGAGACAGGGGTTCGTGAGCAGTACTTC

clone_size: .
v_call: TRBV4-3
d_call: .
j_call: TRBJ2-2
cdr3_aa: CASSQNAMNTGELFF
cdr3_nt: TGCGCCAGCAGCCAAAATGCAATGAACACCGGGGAGCTGTTTTTT

clone_size: .
v_call: TRBV27
d_call: TRBD2
j_call: TRBJ2-1
cdr3_aa: CASSFRGRVNNEQFF
cdr3_nt: TGTGCCAGCAGTTTTCGGGGGAGGGTAAACAATGAGCAGTTCTTC

clone_size: .
v_call: TRBV18
d_call: TRBD1
j_call: TRBJ2-2
cdr3_aa: CASSFSGTGVPSNTGELFF
cdr3_nt: TGTGCCAGCTCCTTTTCCGGGACAGGGGTCCCATCGAACACCGGGGAGCTGTTTTTT

clone_size: .
v_call: TRBV7-9
d_call: TRBD2
j_call: TRBJ2-7
cdr3_aa: CASSRGAGGHEQYF
cdr3_nt: TGTGCCAGCAGCCGCGGAGCGGGAGGCCACGAGCAGTACTTC

clone_size: .
v_call: TRBV18
d_call: TRBD2
j_call: TRBJ2-7
cdr3_aa: CASSPGAGGPGEQYF
cdr3_nt: TGTGCCAGCTCACCGGGCGCGGGAGGGCCGGGGGAGCAGTACTTC

clone_size: .
v_call: TRBV7-2
d_call: TRBD2
j_call: TRBJ2-7
cdr3_aa: CASGAGDGLAGFYEQYF
cdr3_nt: TGTGCCAGCGGAGCAGGGGATGGGCTAGCGGGATTCTACGAGCAGTACTTC

clone_size: .
v_call: TRBV5-4
d_call: .
j_call: TRBJ1-1
cdr3_aa: CASSLAGKSAEAFF
cdr3_nt: TGTGCCAGCAGCCTGGCAGGGAAGTCGGCTGAAGCTTTCTTT

clone_size: .
v_call: TRBV7-2
d_call: .
j_call: TRBJ1-1
cdr3_aa: CASSLNSVNTEAFF
cdr3_nt: TGTGCCAGCAGCTTAAACTCAGTGAACACTGAAGCTTTCTTT

clone_size: .
v_call: TRBV7-5
d_call: .
j_call: TRBJ2-3
cdr3_aa: CVRSLCEGGSTDTQYF
cdr3_nt: TGTGTCAGAAGCTTATGTGAAGGGGGGAGCACAGATACGCAGTATTTT

clone_size: .
v_call: TRBV19
d_call: TRBD1
j_call: TRBJ2-3
cdr3_aa: CASKGKVKTGADTQYF
cdr3_nt: TGTGCCAGTAAGGGGAAGGTTAAAACAGGGGCCGATACGCAGTATTTT

clone_size: .
v_call: TRBV5-1
d_call: TRBD2
j_call: TRBJ2-7
cdr3_aa: CASSLGDLAGEQYF
cdr3_nt: TGCGCCAGCAGCTTGGGGGACTTAGCGGGCGAGCAGTACTTC

clone_size: once
v_call: TRBV27
d_call: .
j_call: TRBJ2-7
cdr3_aa: CASRRAGTSSYEQYF
cdr3_nt: TGTGCCAGCAGACGGGCGGGAACGAGCTCCTACGAGCAGTACTTC

clone_size: .
v_call: TRBV28
d_call: .
j_call: TRBJ1-5
cdr3_aa: CASSSPGARDSNQPQHF
cdr3_nt: TGTGCCAGCAGTTCGCCAGGGGCGCGAGACAGCAATCAGCCCCAGCATTTT

clone_size: .
v_call: TRBV5-1
d_call: TRBD2
j_call: TRBJ2-7
cdr3_aa: CASRPIAGESYEQYF
cdr3_nt: TGCGCCAGCAGACCAATAGCGGGAGAATCCTACGAGCAGTACTTC